This TCR beta chain was sequenced during a study of graft-versus-host responses after intestinal transplantation. For the study at large: Induction using anti-thymocyte globulin, followed by tacrolimus and steroids for approximately 3 years, was given to all recipients.

CDR3 length: 16 residues. V shed 3 bases and J 12 bases; nucleotides not matched to a gene: 14. The germline gives CDR1 SGHAT, CDR2 FQNNGV. Notes on the study in general: In patients with graft-donor T cell macrochimerism, allograft graft-versus-host to host-versus-graft clonal ratios were high. Recipient-marrow GvH clones were detected, some having first appeared in ileum or blood.

The repertoire was sequenced with immunoSEQ multiplex PCR; TCRdb's copy has only in-frame clones and lacks some. The sample contains about 54,000 clones, about 89% of which appear only once. Turning to this clone: The antigen is unknown.

Sequences were derived from PBMCs, sampled 650 to 670 days after intestinal transplant. The source of this sequence is a human patient who received an intestinal transplant, so some T cells may come from the graft donor. The chain is built from TRBV11-2 and TRBJ2-3, with 11 bases aligning to TRBD2. The CDR3 DNA follows: TGTGCCAGCAGCTTCGGAGTGGTACTAGCGGGGGCGACCCAGTATTTT. It is translated as CASSFGVVLAGATQYF.